This TCR beta chain comes out of a study of cytomegalovirus exposure and HLA in healthy donors. Study summary: Of the donors genotyped, several hundred in all, less than 90% fell in the Caucasian-associated ancestry cluster.

As to this clone: Its antigen is unidentified.

Study results and caveats: The study reported that TCR beta sequences accurately predicted HLA-A and HLA-B alleles in most subjects. Later on, a genetic analysis was performed. It linked a missense variant in DCLRE1C with V- and J-gene trimming of TCR beta.

The PCR ran on 60 Vbeta and 13 Jbeta primers. As handled by the study authors: An analysis performed later counted about 80 million unique TCR beta chains (roughly 9.9 million of them shared). Assay used: immunoSEQ multiplex PCR; TCRdb lists only in-frame clones, some missing. The D gene and trimming were derived from the DNA, and the V and J assignments and clone size from that table. The sample has 200,000 or so clones. The receptor was derived from a boy between 10 and 17 years old in good health and CMV-seronegative. The sample was PBMCs.

The chain's CDR3 is CASSVSGGADTQYF. DNA of the CDR3: TGTGCCAGCAGTGTAAGCGGGGGGGCAGATACGCAGTATTTT. The V and J genes are TRBV6-4 and TRBJ2-3; TRBD2 aligns across 10 bases. The CDR3 runs to 14 residues. Germline loops: CDR1 MRHNA, CDR2 SNTAGT. Trimming cost V 4 bases and J 4 bases; bases outside gene matches: 2.